The rows below give T cell receptor beta chains drawn from one sample of a study of technical replicates of blood from a handful of donors. Clones were sequenced by immunoSEQ multiplex PCR, and TCRdb holds only the in-frame ones, with some missing. Found here are 55,000 to 65,000 clones, almost 97% of them singletons; the top ten hold over 0.15%. What was sequenced was T cells isolated from PBMCs. These receptors all stem from a human donor in good health. The CDR3 runs from the conserved cysteine through the conserved F or W. D genes are given only for firm matches. A clone size is listed for some rows: how often the clone was seen (once, few, many), or a class if it is expanded.

len	d_gene	abundance	j_gene	v_gene	CDR3nt	CDR3aa
15	TRBD1	-	TRBJ1-2	TRBV11-2	TGTGCCAGCAGCTTAGCAAGCAGGGGGCACGATGGCTACACCTTC	CASSLASRGHDGYTF
15	-	-	TRBJ1-2	TRBV5-1	TGCGCCAGCAGCTTGGCCAGTACAGCCAGCTATGGCTACACCTTC	CASSLASTASYGYTF
14	-	-	TRBJ1-1	TRBV5-1	TGCGCCAGCAGCTTAGAACAGGGGAACACTGAAGCTTTCTTT	CASSLEQGNTEAFF
18	-	-	TRBJ2-7	TRBV28	TGTGCCAGCAGTTTTAAGGGTAGGGGACAAAATATCCTCTACGAGCAGTACTTC	CASSFKGRGQNILYEQYF
15	TRBD1	-	TRBJ1-4	TRBV6-5	TGTGCCAGCAGACACTCCAGGGGGTTGGGGGAAAAACTGTTTTTT	CASRHSRGLGEKLFF
14	-	-	TRBJ2-7	TRBV10-1	TGCGCCAGCAGTACCGGGACAAATACCTACGAGCAGTACTTC	CASSTGTNTYEQYF
10	-	-	TRBJ1-1	TRBV29-1	TGCAGCGTTCTCCACACTGAAGCTTTCTTT	CSVLHTEAFF
13	-	-	TRBJ1-1	TRBV5-1	TGCGCCAGCCGGCCGAGGGGGGGTACTGAAGCTTTCTTT	CASRPRGGTEAFF
14	-	-	TRBJ2-2	TRBV5-4	TGTGCCAGCAGCTTGGAAACTAACACCGGGGAGCTGTTTTTT	CASSLETNTGELFF
11	-	-	TRBJ2-3	TRBV7-9	TGTGCCAGCAGCCAACTACACACGCAGTATTTT	CASSQLHTQYF
16	-	-	TRBJ2-1	TRBV28	TGTGCCAGCAGTACTCCGGACAGTAGCTCCTACAATGAGCAGTTCTTC	CASSTPDSSSYNEQFF
18	-	-	TRBJ2-2	TRBV11-3	TGTGCCAGCAGCTTAAATGTGTGGAAAGGACAGAACACCGGGGAGCTGTTTTTT	CASSLNVWKGQNTGELFF
15	-	-	TRBJ2-5	TRBV25-1	TGTGCCAGCAGTGACCCCACTAGCAGCCAAGAGACCCAGTACTTC	CASSDPTSSQETQYF
17	TRBD2	-	TRBJ2-5	TRBV25-1	TGTGCCAGCAGTGAATATCAACTAGCGGGAGGACAAGAGACCCAGTACTTC	CASSEYQLAGGQETQYF
10	-	-	TRBJ1-1	TRBV29-1	TGCAGCGTTGCCGACACTGAAGCTTTCTTT	CSVADTEAFF
14	-	-	TRBJ1-1	TRBV6-5	TGTGCCAGCAGTTACTCGAGATGGAACACTGAAGCTTTCTTT	CASSYSRWNTEAFF
12	-	-	TRBJ2-7	TRBV7-9	TGTGCCAGCAGCTTATTACAGAACGAGCAGTACTTC	CASSLLQNEQYF
13	TRBD2	-	TRBJ2-7	TRBV27	TGTGCCAGCAGCTTGGGGGGGAAATACGAGCAGTACTTC	CASSLGGKYEQYF
14	-	-	TRBJ1-2	TRBV19	TGTGCCAGTAGTATAGGCCGCGGATCCTATGGCTACACCTTC	CASSIGRGSYGYTF
16	TRBD2	-	TRBJ2-1	TRBV27	TGTGCCAGCAGTTCCCGCTGGAGCGGGAGGGTCAATGAGCAGTTCTTC	CASSSRWSGRVNEQFF
13	-	-	TRBJ1-1	TRBV6-1	TGTGCCAGCAGTTCCAATTTGAACACTGAAGCTTTCTTT	CASSSNLNTEAFF
19	TRBD2	once	TRBJ2-1	TRBV7-7	TGTGCCAGCAGCTTATCCCCGACTAGCGGGAAGGGGTCCTACAATGAGCAGTTCTTC	CASSLSPTSGKGSYNEQFF
16	-	-	TRBJ2-4	TRBV7-8	TGTGCCAGCAGCCCGTCTCTTCCTCTAGCCAAAAACATTCAGTACTTC	CASSPSLPLAKNIQYF
13	-	-	TRBJ2-5	TRBV14	TGTGCCAGCAGCCAGGTGGGAGAAGAGACCCAGTACTTC	CASSQVGEETQYF
14	TRBD1	-	TRBJ1-1	TRBV5-6	TGTGCCAGCAGCCCGGACAGGGGAAACACTGAAGCTTTCTTT	CASSPDRGNTEAFF
13	TRBD1	-	TRBJ1-2	TRBV2	TGTGCCAGCGGATCGGGGGGGGGACAGGGCTACACCTTC	CASGSGGGQGYTF
15	-	-	TRBJ2-7	TRBV11-3	TGTGCCAGCAGCGAGCAGGGGACCCTCTCTGGCGAGCAGTACTTC	CASSEQGTLSGEQYF
12	TRBD1	-	TRBJ2-7	TRBV28	TGTGCCAGCAGGGGACAGGTTTACGAGCAGTACTTC	CASRGQVYEQYF
14	-	-	TRBJ2-7	TRBV7-9	TGTGCCAGCAGCCCCCGGGCGGGAAACTACGAGCAGTACTTC	CASSPRAGNYEQYF
18	TRBD2	-	TRBJ2-7	TRBV28	TGTGCCAGCAGACATCCGGGACTAGCGGGAGGTGCCTCCTACGAGCAGTACTTC	CASRHPGLAGGASYEQYF
19	-	-	TRBJ1-3	TRBV15	TGTGCCACCAGCAGCAACCCCCTCAGGACAGATTACTCTGGAAACACCATATATTTT	CATSSNPLRTDYSGNTIYF
15	TRBD2	-	TRBJ2-2	TRBV6-5	TGTGCCAGCAGACCCAGCGGGGGAAACACCGGGGAGCTGTTTTTT	CASRPSGGNTGELFF
13	-	-	TRBJ2-7	TRBV6-5	TGTGCCGTATCATACGGACTCTCCTACGAGCAGTACTTC	CAVSYGLSYEQYF
18	-	once	TRBJ2-2	TRBV7-3	TGTGCCAGCAGCTTAACGTCCTATACGCTAACGAACACCGGGGAGCTGTTTTTT	CASSLTSYTLTNTGELFF
15	-	-	TRBJ1-2	TRBV2	TGTGCCAGCAGTGAAGACCGGCCACAGGGTTATGGCTACACCTTC	CASSEDRPQGYGYTF
15	-	once	TRBJ1-2	TRBV5-4	TGTGCCAGCAGCTTGGCGGGGGGCCCTAGGGGTGGCTACACCTTC	CASSLAGGPRGGYTF
14	-	-	TRBJ2-1	TRBV19	TGTGCCAGTGGTTTGGGGGCGATACACCTAGGGCAGTTCTTC	CASGLGAIHLGQFF
12	TRBD1	once	TRBJ2-7	TRBV28	TGTGCCAGCAGTTTGCGGGACAGGGGGCAGTACTTC	CASSLRDRGQYF
14	-	-	TRBJ1-4	TRBV11-2	TGTGCCAGCAGCTTAGGGCTTACTAATGAAAAACTGTTTTTT	CASSLGLTNEKLFF
14	-	-	TRBJ2-4	TRBV7-2	TGTGCCAGCAGCTTCGCGGGAGCCAAAAACATTCAGTACTTC	CASSFAGAKNIQYF
15	-	-	TRBJ2-1	TRBV10-2	TGCGCCAGCAGTGAGTCGTCAGACTCCTACAATGAGCAGTTCTTC	CASSESSDSYNEQFF
16	-	-	TRBJ2-7	TRBV18	TGTGCCAGCCACCCGGGGGGTGTCGGGACAACCTACGAGCAGTACTTC	CASHPGGVGTTYEQYF
14	-	few	TRBJ1-1	TRBV29-1	TGCAGCGTTGACGGCGGGGGTATGAACACTGAAGCTTTCTTT	CSVDGGGMNTEAFF
14	TRBD1	-	TRBJ1-4	TRBV5-5	TGTGCCAGCGCATTCGGGACAGGGGACGAAAAACTGTTTTTT	CASAFGTGDEKLFF
17	TRBD1	-	TRBJ1-5	TRBV30	TGTGCCTGGAGTATAGCCCTCGGGACAGGGACTAATCAGCCCCAGCATTTT	CAWSIALGTGTNQPQHF
19	TRBD2	-	TRBJ2-1	TRBV27	TGTGCCAGCAGTCCCTCGACTAGCGGGAGGGCCAAGGGTAGGATTGAGCAGTTCTTC	CASSPSTSGRAKGRIEQFF
16	TRBD1	-	TRBJ2-2	TRBV5-1	TGCGCCAGCAGCTTGGGGACAGGGGTTTTGACCGGGGAGCTGTTTTTT	CASSLGTGVLTGELFF
12	-	-	TRBJ1-4	TRBV25-1	TGTGCCAGCAGACAGGGAAATGAAAAACTGTTTTTT	CASRQGNEKLFF